These T cell receptor beta chains were read from a single sample in a study of OX40 agonist ivuxolimab in advanced cancers. Sequenced by immunoSEQ multiplex PCR; TCRdb stores in-frame clones only, minus some. The sample holds 50,000 to 60,000 clones, about 86% seen once. The input for sequencing was CD4+ or CD8+ T cells sorted from blood, taken in a trial of the OX40 agonist ivuxolimab. These receptors originate from an adult with an advanced solid tumor such as melanoma, head and neck, liver or kidney cancer. Both conserved end residues are part of each CDR3. Fields, in order: J gene, V gene, CDR3 protein.

j_call: TRBJ2-7
v_call: TRBV10-3
cdr3_aa: CAISDRTAYEQYF

j_call: TRBJ1-2
v_call: TRBV7-9
cdr3_aa: CASSQNRGPHTF

j_call: TRBJ1-4
v_call: TRBV18
cdr3_aa: CASSPGGTATNEKLFF

j_call: TRBJ2-1
v_call: TRBV5-1
cdr3_aa: CASSLAGTQVYNEQFF

j_call: TRBJ2-2
v_call: TRBV5-1
cdr3_aa: CASSLQASGELFF

j_call: TRBJ2-1
v_call: TRBV7-2
cdr3_aa: CASSLVRLQIYNEQFF

j_call: TRBJ1-1
v_call: TRBV4-2
cdr3_aa: CASSQPDRGLNTEAFF

j_call: TRBJ1-6
v_call: TRBV30
cdr3_aa: CAWGLGGGWGSPLHF

j_call: TRBJ1-1
v_call: TRBV5-1
cdr3_aa: CASSLAGQEEGFF

j_call: TRBJ2-2
v_call: TRBV6-5
cdr3_aa: CASSYARNTGELFF

j_call: TRBJ1-2
v_call: TRBV5-1
cdr3_aa: CASSLAVQGSEGYTF

j_call: TRBJ2-5
v_call: TRBV5-1
cdr3_aa: CASSFDRAQETQYF

j_call: TRBJ2-1
v_call: TRBV5-1
cdr3_aa: CASSLGLAGGHQFF

j_call: TRBJ1-1
v_call: TRBV29-1
cdr3_aa: CSVEQGRGTEAFF

j_call: TRBJ2-7
v_call: TRBV14
cdr3_aa: CASSQDSSHYSYEQYF

j_call: TRBJ1-3
v_call: TRBV11-2
cdr3_aa: CASSRGSSGNTIYF

j_call: TRBJ1-4
v_call: TRBV27
cdr3_aa: CASSFGQGVKLFF

j_call: TRBJ2-7
v_call: TRBV2
cdr3_aa: CASSRLRDSRNEQYF

j_call: TRBJ2-7
v_call: TRBV10-3
cdr3_aa: CAISGPFTGGISYEQYF

j_call: TRBJ2-3
v_call: TRBV19
cdr3_aa: CASSLFSGGAQDTQYF

j_call: TRBJ2-2
v_call: TRBV5-4
cdr3_aa: CASSLLAGNTGELFF

j_call: TRBJ2-2
v_call: TRBV12-5
cdr3_aa: CASGLIQGYTGELFF

j_call: TRBJ1-4
v_call: TRBV19
cdr3_aa: CASSMGGTGTEKLFF

j_call: TRBJ1-3
v_call: TRBV14
cdr3_aa: CASRLGQGNTIYF

j_call: TRBJ1-5
v_call: TRBV19
cdr3_aa: CASSNSVQRGNQPQHF

j_call: TRBJ1-2
v_call: TRBV6-5
cdr3_aa: CASSRIPGTELDTF

j_call: TRBJ2-7
v_call: TRBV5-1
cdr3_aa: CASSFLYRDRVSPYEQYF

j_call: TRBJ2-2
v_call: TRBV5-1
cdr3_aa: CASSHGGVAGGLPGELFF

j_call: TRBJ2-6
v_call: TRBV27
cdr3_aa: CASRRTGEQNVLTF

j_call: TRBJ1-1
v_call: TRBV9
cdr3_aa: CASSLAGTGSEAFF

j_call: TRBJ1-1
v_call: TRBV6-5
cdr3_aa: CASSYRGWQGTEAFF

j_call: TRBJ2-5
v_call: TRBV25-1
cdr3_aa: CASTAGQAGGAWDF

j_call: TRBJ1-5
v_call: TRBV18
cdr3_aa: CASSEASNQPQHF

j_call: TRBJ1-1
v_call: TRBV6-1
cdr3_aa: CASRTLLDTEAFF

j_call: TRBJ1-2
v_call: TRBV5-4
cdr3_aa: CASSIGTGQAYPYTF

j_call: TRBJ1-1
v_call: TRBV18
cdr3_aa: CASSLDRGTEAFF

j_call: TRBJ1-6
v_call: TRBV30
cdr3_aa: CAWRGPAADSPLHF